A single sample gave rise to the 30 T cell receptor beta chains below, sequenced in a study of CD8+ T cells in alopecia areata. cDNA serving as the sequencing template came from extracted, reverse transcribed RNA. This table comes from immunoSEQ multiplex PCR, and its TCRdb copy is limited to in-frame clones, with some not included. The sample comprises 110,000 or so clones, about 60% of which are singletons, and 23% rests with the top ten. Sequences were obtained from NKG2D-low CD8+ T cells sorted from blood. The source of these receptors is a human donor with alopecia areata.

This clone was counted a few times. CDR3 region: CASSIDSILSTGELFF. CDR3 bases: TGTGCCAGTAGTATAGATAGTATCCTTAGCACCGGGGAGCTGTTTTTT. The chain has TRBV19 and TRBJ2-2; no clear D. The germline V gene encodes CDR1 LNHDA and CDR2 SQIVND (reference sequence). Deletions cut 0 bases from V and 4 bases from J, with 12 bases between. The CDR3 has 16 residues.

A few counts support this clone. This chain connects TRBV2 to TRBJ2-3; D call uncertain. Between the trimmed V and J ends, which lost 10 bases and 3 bases, there was a span of 20 bases. The germline gives CDR1 SNHLY, CDR2 FYNNEI. There are 15 residues in the CDR3. CDR3 residues: CAKLPGRQPTDTQYF. DNA for the CDR3: TGTGCCAAGCTCCCCGGTCGGCAACCGACAGATACGCAGTATTTT.

The chain couples TRBV5-1 to TRBJ2-1; 11 positions agree with TRBD2. V trimming: 0 bases; J trimming: 4 bases; junction bases outside the gene matches: 3. The CDR3 loop spans 16 amino acids. Germline assignment: CDR1 SGHRS and CDR2 YFSETQ. CDR3 in amino acids: CASSLDSGRAYNEQFF. The CDR3 nucleotides read TGCGCCAGCAGCTTGGATAGCGGGAGGGCATACAATGAGCAGTTCTTC.

V usage is TRBV2 and J usage is TRBJ2-6, with D perhaps TRBD2 (5 bases). Trimming removed 3 bases at V and 4 bases at J, with 7 bases between. The CDR3 is made up of 14 amino acids. Germline V gene sequence: CDR1 SNHLY, CDR2 FYNNEI. In DNA, the CDR3 is TGTGCCAGCAGTGAGGGGAGAGGGGCCAACGTCCTGACTTTC. Its protein is CASSEGRGANVLTF. Together with reference TRBV2 and TRBJ2-6, the CDR3 gives the full variable domain: EPEVTQTPSHQVTQMGQEVILRCVPISNHLYFYWYRQILGQKVEFLVSFYNNEISEKSEIFDDQFSVERPDGSNFTLKIRSTKLEDSAMYFCASSEGRGANVLTFGAGSRLTVL.

The rearrangement uses TRBV28 and TRBJ2-7; D remains ambiguous. Looked up from germline, CDR1 is MDHEN and CDR2 is SYDVKM. The CDR3 extends over 11 amino acids. V was shortened by 6 bases and J by 6 bases, with 9 bases between the two germline ends. The CDR3 spells CASSYTSEQYF. The CDR3 DNA reads TGTGCCAGCAGCTACACCTCCGAGCAGTACTTC.

The chain joins TRBV7-9 to TRBJ2-7; possible D gene TRBD2, 6 bases. Per germline, CDR1 SEHNR and CDR2 FQNEAQ (reference sequence). Trimming shortened V by 5 bases and J by 4 bases, and 12 bases separated the two germline ends. The CDR3 is 13 residues long. The CDR3 sequence is CASSNSRGYEQYF. CDR3 in DNA: TGTGCCAGCAGCAATTCCCGGGGGTACGAGCAGTACTTC.

The chain is built from TRBV28 and TRBJ2-2; possible D gene TRBD1, 6 bases. The CDR3 has 15 residues. V was trimmed by 7 bases and J by 1 base, leaving 13 bases between them. CDR1 and CDR2 (germline): MDHEN, SYDVKM. DNA for the CDR3: TGTGCCAGCAACAGGGTGTCCAGGAACACCGGGGAGCTGTTTTTT. It yields the protein CASNRVSRNTGELFF. The full variable domain, with the rest looked up from reference TRBV28 and TRBJ2-2, is DVKVTQSSRYLVKRTGEKVFLECVQDMDHENMFWYRQDPGLGLRLIYFSYDVKMKEKGDIPEGYSVSREKKERFSLILESASTNQTSMYLCASNRVSRNTGELFFGEGSRLTVL.

The chain uses TRBV30 and TRBJ1-1; 7 nucleotides line up with TRBD1. Per the germline V gene, CDR1 is GTSNPN and CDR2 is SVGIG (reference sequence). The CDR3 runs to 13 residues. V lost 3 bases, J lost 6 bases, and 7 bases stayed unmatched. CDR3 in DNA: TGTGCCTGGAGCGGAGGGGGCCCCGCTGAAGCTTTCTTT. Encoded protein: CAWSGGGPAEAFF. Complete variable domain (other parts from reference TRBV30 and TRBJ1-1): SQTIHQWPATLVQPVGSPLSLECTVEGTSNPNLYWYRQAAGRGLQLLFYSVGIGQISSEVPQNLSASRPQDRQFILSSKKLLLSDSGFYLCAWSGGGPAEAFFGQGTRLTVV.

The chain combines TRBV2 with TRBJ2-1; D gene uncertain. The CDR3 has 11 amino acids. V lost 7 bases and J lost 4, with 5 bases in between. Germline V lookup: CDR1 SNHLY, CDR2 FYNNEI. CDR3 loop: CASTEYNEQFF. The DNA of the CDR3 is TGTGCCAGCACTGAGTACAATGAGCAGTTCTTC.

The chain carries TRBV28 and TRBJ2-3; D is possibly TRBD1 (5 bases). The germline CDR1 and CDR2 sequences are MDHEN and SYDVKM. Trimming shortened V by 5 bases and J by 5 bases, and 20 bases separated the two germline ends. This CDR3 region has 16 residues. Here the CDR3 DNA reads TGTGCCAGCAGTCCTACAGGTTTCGCCATGGAAGATACGCAGTATTTT. It is translated as CASSPTGFAMEDTQYF.

CDR3 DNA sequence: TGTGCCAGCAGCCTAGTCGTACAGGGGTTTGCAGATACGCAGTATTTT. Protein: CASSLVVQGFADTQYF. The V call is TRBV11-2, the J call TRBJ2-3, with 7 bases lining up with TRBD1. With 5 bases clipped from V and 4 bases from J, the junction kept 12 bases outside the gene matches. CDR1 and CDR2 from the germline V gene are SGHAT and FQNNGV. CDR3 size: 16 residues.

The J gene is TRBJ2-5, the V gene TRBV30; a possible D gene is TRBD2 (6 bases). CDR1 is GTSNPN and CDR2 is SVGIG in the germline V gene (reference sequence). With 3 bases removed from V and 0 bases from J, the gap between germline ends came to 14 bases. CDR3 length equals 15 residues. For the CDR3, the DNA is TGTGCCTGGAGACTAGCCTCCAAGTACCAAGAGACCCAGTACTTC. It translates to CAWRLASKYQETQYF.

This clone was counted between two and nine times. The J gene is TRBJ2-3, the V gene TRBV5-1; D gene unclear. V lost 4 bases, J lost 0 bases, and 9 bases lay in between. Germline CDR1 SGHRS, CDR2 YFSETQ. The CDR3 runs 14 residues. CDR3 nucleotide sequence: TGCGCCAGCAGCCCTAGAGGTAGCACAGATACGCAGTATTTT. Translating gives CASSPRGSTDTQYF.

The chain couples TRBV7-2 to TRBJ2-5, with D perhaps TRBD2 (5 bases). The CDR3 loop spans 14 amino acids. The germline V gene has CDR1 SGHTA and CDR2 FQGNSA. V was cut by 1 base and J by 1 base, with 7 bases left in between. The CDR3 is CASSLVARQETQYF. The CDR3, as DNA: TGTGCCAGCAGCTTAGTAGCGCGCCAAGAGACCCAGTACTTC.

The chain recombines TRBV27 with TRBJ2-7; TRBD2 is a possible D gene (6 bases). Germline V lookup: CDR1 MNHEY, CDR2 SMNVEV (reference sequence). V was pared by 10 bases and J by 2 bases, with 18 bases between. CDR3 length equals 14 residues. CDR3 in amino acids: CATAFGTGAYEQYF. In DNA, the CDR3 is TGTGCCACAGCTTTCGGGACTGGGGCCTACGAGCAGTACTTC.

V and J are TRBV29-1 and TRBJ2-5; 7 bases are shared with TRBD1. The better agreement between TRBJ2-7 and the DNA end casts doubt on the J call. Germline loops: CDR1 SQVTM, CDR2 ANQGSEA. There are 13 residues in the CDR3. Here the CDR3 DNA reads TGCAGCGTGTCGACAGGGAGCTCCTACGAGCAGTACTTC. Residues: CSVSTGSSYEQYF.

In DNA form, the CDR3 reads TGTGCTTCACTAGCGGGAACCACCGGGGAGCTGTTTTTT. Amino acids: CASLAGTTGELFF. J is TRBJ2-2 and V is TRBV19; 10 bases align to TRBD2. Looked up from germline, CDR1 is LNHDA and CDR2 is SQIVND (reference sequence). This CDR3 has 13 residues.

The chain uses TRBV9 and TRBJ2-1, with TRBD2 identical over 13 bases. Per germline, CDR1 SGDLS and CDR2 YYNGEE. The CDR3 is made up of 17 amino acids. The J segment lost 7 bases and the V segment lost 3 bases, leaving 10 bases of the junction unmatched. CDR3: CASSGGRTSGSMNEQFF. The CDR3 DNA sequence: TGTGCCAGCAGCGGCGGGAGGACTAGCGGGAGCATGAATGAGCAGTTCTTC.

This clone was counted a few times. The V call is TRBV6-6, the J call TRBJ2-1, with D unresolved. From germline, CDR1 is MNHNY and CDR2 SVGAGI (reference sequence). This CDR3 spans 15 amino acids. The V and J ends lost 5 bases and 0 bases respectively, with 11 bases between them. The CDR3 reads CASSLDSSSYNEQFF. Here the CDR3 DNA reads TGTGCCAGCAGTCTCGACTCAAGCTCCTACAATGAGCAGTTCTTC.

V usage is TRBV27 and J usage is TRBJ2-1, with D uncertain. Trimming cost V 5 bases and J 5 bases, with 7 bases left between them. Germline V CDR1 and CDR2: MNHEY, SMNVEV (reference sequence). This CDR3 has 12 residues. CDR3 DNA sequence: TGTGCCAGCAGTAAAACAAACAATGAGCAGTTCTTC. Translated: CASSKTNNEQFF.

This clone has only one observation. The chain uses TRBV6-5 and TRBJ2-1; 7 bases fit TRBD2. Germline V gene data show CDR1 as MNHEY and CDR2 as SVGAGI. V shed 5 bases and J 6 bases; nucleotides not matched to a gene: 7. The CDR3 is 14 residues long. The CDR3 nucleotides read TGTGCCAGCAGTACATCCTCGGGGGGCAATGAGCAGTTCTTC. This sequence encodes CASSTSSGGNEQFF.

Only a few counts were recorded for this clone. The chain joins TRBV27 to TRBJ1-1, with D possibly TRBD1 on 6 matching bases. The germline CDR1 and CDR2 sequences are MNHEY and SMNVEV (reference sequence). Between the trimmed V and J ends, which lost 5 bases and 1 base, there was a span of 8 bases. CDR3 length equals 13 residues. CDR3 region: CASSGGQNTEAFF. CDR3 DNA: TGTGCCAGCAGTGGGGGACAGAACACTGAAGCTTTCTTT.

This clone has just a few counts. The genes are TRBV2 and TRBJ2-1, with 8 positions matching TRBD2. CDR3 length: 15 residues. CDR1 SNHLY and CDR2 FYNNEI come from the germline V gene. J was trimmed by 3 bases and V by 4 bases; bases with no gene match: 5. The CDR3 coding sequence is TGTGCCAGCAGTGGGACTAGCAAAAACTACAATGAGCAGTTCTTC. As protein: CASSGTSKNYNEQFF.

The chain carries TRBV27 and TRBJ2-7; 7 bases are a match to TRBD2. Germline loops: CDR1 MNHEY, CDR2 SMNVEV (reference sequence). The CDR3 contains 15 residues. After removal of 3 bases from V and 0 bases from J, the junction contained 5 bases not matched to a gene. DNA of the CDR3: TGTGCCAGCAGTTTTCGCGGCGGGGGCTCCTACGAGCAGTACTTC. This sequence encodes CASSFRGGGSYEQYF.

The chain is built from TRBV9 and TRBJ1-1; TRBD1 agrees at 9 bases. Germline V gives CDR1 SGDLS, CDR2 YYNGEE. J lost 1 base, V lost 2 bases, and 0 bases had no gene match. The CDR3 consists of 14 residues. The CDR3: CASSVGQGNTEAFF. Here the CDR3 DNA reads TGTGCCAGCAGCGTGGGACAGGGGAACACTGAAGCTTTCTTT.

The V and J genes are TRBV7-9 and TRBJ2-1; TRBD2 agrees at 11 bases. The germline CDR1 and CDR2 sequences are SEHNR and FQNEAQ (reference sequence). The CDR3 spans 16 residues. The ends lost 3 bases at V and 6 bases at J; junction bases unmatched: 7. CDR3 residues: CASSFSGRAISNEQFF. The CDR3 DNA is TGTGCCAGCAGCTTTAGCGGGAGGGCCATCAGCAATGAGCAGTTCTTC.

The V gene is TRBV29-1, the J gene TRBJ1-1; D gene uncertain. Germline CDR1 reads SQVTM; CDR2 reads ANQGSEA. The CDR3 loop spans 10 amino acids. V lost 4 bases, J lost 6 bases, and 6 bases lay in between. The CDR3 spells CSVGLPEAFF. The CDR3 DNA reads as TGCAGCGTTGGACTGCCTGAAGCTTTCTTT.

The chain joins TRBV7-8 to TRBJ2-7; TRBD2 matches 10 bases. CDR3 length: 16 residues. The ends lost 7 bases at V and 3 bases at J; junction bases unmatched: 12. CDR1 is SGHVS and CDR2 is FQNEAQ in the germline V gene. The CDR3 nucleotides read TGTGCCAGCAAGGGGGGGCTAGCGGGAGCTTTCTACGAGCAGTACTTC. Protein product: CASKGGLAGAFYEQYF.

The chain combines TRBV13 with TRBJ2-1, with 8 nucleotides matching TRBD2. CDR3 length equals 16 residues. The junction had 8 bases not matched to a gene; V was cut back by 0 bases and J by 7 bases. The germline gives CDR1 PRHDT, CDR2 FYEKMQ (reference sequence). CDR3 DNA: TGTGCCAGCAGCTTAGGCCAAGGACTAGCCATGAATGAGCAGTTCTTC. Translating gives CASSLGQGLAMNEQFF.

This rearrangement joins TRBV28 to TRBJ1-4, with D perhaps matching TRBD1 (5 bases). Germline V CDR1 and CDR2: MDHEN, SYDVKM. CDR3 length: 15 residues. Trimming removed 3 bases from V and 2 bases from J, with 10 bases in between. CDR3 in amino acids: CASSFRGTTNEKLFF. CDR3 nucleotide sequence: TGTGCCAGCAGTTTTCGGGGGACGACTAATGAAAAACTGTTTTTT. Combining the CDR3 with reference TRBV28 and TRBJ1-4 gives the whole variable domain DVKVTQSSRYLVKRTGEKVFLECVQDMDHENMFWYRQDPGLGLRLIYFSYDVKMKEKGDIPEGYSVSREKKERFSLILESASTNQTSMYLCASSFRGTTNEKLFFGSGTQLSVL.